The T cell receptor (beta chain) under discussion was sequenced for a study of CD8 T cells in Susac syndrome. General study findings and limits: The study acknowledged a relatively small number of individuals in its TCR sequencing and HLA analysis.

Note on this clonotype: Its antigen is undetermined.

Sequencing of TCR beta was carried out in blood CD8+ and CD4+ T cells. Both CD4+ and CD8+ T cells were negatively isolated, and TEMRA cells underwent FACS enrichment. Germline CDR1 MNHEY, CDR2 SVGAGI. The CDR3 has 14 residues. V was clipped by 5 bases and J by 4 bases, with 14 bases between them. RNA amounts of roughly 0.45 to 1 ug underwent reverse transcription with random hexamers. immunoSEQ multiplex PCR amplified TCR beta CDR3 across 54 Vbeta, 13 Jbeta. MiXCR, run by TCRdb on the immunoSEQ multiplex PCR reads, gives a single entry per CDR3 protein. The sample has 400,000 or so distinct CDR3 sequences, more than 80% seen once.

The source of this sequence is a human donor with multiple sclerosis. Sequencing was performed on CD8+ T cells from PBMCs. V gene TRBV6-5 combines with J gene TRBJ1-1; D might be TRBD1 (5 bases). This chain's CDR3 is CASSHLMGGTEAFF. In DNA, the CDR3 is TGTGCCAGCAGTCACCTGATGGGGGGCACTGAAGCTTTCTTT.